The 23 T cell receptor beta chains in this list originate from one sample, sequenced in a study of shared clonotypes between healthy human individuals. TCRdb keeps only in-frame clones here, not all; method: immunoSEQ multiplex PCR. The repertoire consists of approximately 2,200,000 clones, with roughly 91% occurring once and the leading ten covering 1.5% to 2%. CD45RO-negative cells were positively selected for CCR7, leaving out terminally differentiated effector memory CD45RA+ cells. The sequencing sample was made of naive CD8+ T cells from PBMCs. The receptors were gathered from a man younger than 30 in good health. Some clones in this sample may be carry-over from other donors' samples.

CDR3 residues: CASSANPLAGESDTQYF. In DNA form, the CDR3 reads TGTGCCAGCAGCGCCAACCCACTAGCGGGAGAGTCCGATACGCAGTATTTT. The chain links TRBV9 to TRBJ2-3, with TRBD2 matching over 11 bases. With V trimmed by 3 bases and J by 6 bases, 12 bases remained unmatched. The CDR3 sequence is 17 residues long. The germline CDR1 and CDR2 sequences are SGDLS and YYNGEE.

In its sample, this clone was seen a few times. V gene TRBV19 combines with J gene TRBJ2-2, with 7 bases fitting TRBD2. The CDR3 loop spans 14 amino acids. V trimming: 6 bases; J trimming: 5 bases; junction bases outside the gene matches: 6. Germline values: CDR1 LNHDA, CDR2 SQIVND (reference sequence). This chain's CDR3 is CASRSREGTGELFF. CDR3 coding DNA: TGTGCCAGTAGGAGCAGGGAGGGGACCGGGGAGCTGTTTTTT. Variable domain in full (rest from reference TRBV19 and TRBJ2-2): DGGITQSPKYLFRKEGQNVTLSCEQNLNHDAMYWYRQDPGQGLRLIYYSQIVNDFQKGDIAEGYSVSREKKESFPLTVTSAQKNPTAFYLCASRSREGTGELFFGEGSRLTVL.

V gene TRBV19 combines with J gene TRBJ1-5; a weak D match, TRBD1 (5 bases). The germline V gene has CDR1 LNHDA and CDR2 SQIVND (reference sequence). The CDR3 spans 16 residues. V was trimmed by 0 bases and J by 3 bases, leaving 12 bases between them. CDR3 region: CASSIDKTDPNQPQHF. CDR3 bases: TGTGCCAGTAGTATAGACAAGACAGACCCCAATCAGCCCCAGCATTTT.

This clone was seen a handful of times. Other DNA sequences in this sample translate to the same CDR3. The chain is built from TRBV29-1 and TRBJ1-1; D remains ambiguous. Germline loops: CDR1 SQVTM, CDR2 ANQGSEA. The CDR3 spans 11 residues. Trimming took 3 bases from V and 1 from J, leaving 3 bases between them. CDR3 sequence reads: CSVEENTEAFF. The CDR3 nucleotides are TGCAGCGTTGAGGAGAACACTGAAGCTTTCTTT.

The V and J genes are TRBV11-2 and TRBJ2-7, with 7 bases lining up with TRBD2. The CDR3 loop spans 15 amino acids. Germline V gene lookup returns CDR1 SGHAT and CDR2 FQNNGV. Trimming removed 3 bases from V and 0 bases from J; junction bases left unmatched: 5. The CDR3 DNA reads as TGTGCCAGCAGCTTTCAGACTAGCCCCTCCTACGAGCAGTACTTC. Encoded protein: CASSFQTSPSYEQYF.

In its sample, this clone was seen a few times. The chain links TRBV29-1 to TRBJ1-1; D unresolved. V was clipped by 5 bases and J by 0 bases, with 10 bases between them. The length of the CDR3 is 13 residues. Germline V gene sequence: CDR1 SQVTM, CDR2 ANQGSEA. The CDR3 loop is CSVLTGMNTEAFF. DNA for the CDR3: TGCAGCGTTCTAACGGGGATGAACACTGAAGCTTTCTTT. Drawing the rest from reference TRBV29-1 and TRBJ1-1, the complete variable domain is SAVISQKPSRDICQRGTSLTIQCQVDSQVTMMFWYRQQPGQSLTLIATANQGSEATYESGFVIDKFPISRPNLTFSTLTVSNMSPEDSSIYLCSVLTGMNTEAFFGQGTRLTVV.

The chain employs TRBV2 and TRBJ1-2, with a weak D call TRBD1 (6 bases). CDR3 length: 15 residues. CDR1 and CDR2 (germline): SNHLY, FYNNEI. V lost 4 bases to trimming and J lost 0 bases, with 12 bases between them. The CDR3 reads CASSATGMTNYGYTF. The CDR3 DNA is TGTGCCAGCAGTGCCACAGGGATGACTAACTATGGCTACACCTTC.

The V and J genes are TRBV4-2 and TRBJ2-7, with 10 nucleotides matching TRBD1. CDR1 and CDR2 (germline): LGHNA, YNFKEQ. The CDR3 spans 16 residues. After removal of 1 base from V and 3 bases from J, the junction contained 6 bases not matched to a gene. CDR3 region: CASSQVGDRGFYEQYF. The CDR3 coding sequence is TGTGCCAGCAGCCAAGTCGGGGACAGGGGATTCTACGAGCAGTACTTC.

This chain links TRBV27 with TRBJ2-5; D unresolved. CDR1 is MNHEY, CDR2 SMNVEV, per germline (reference sequence). The CDR3 consists of 11 residues. V lost 8 bases to trimming and J lost 9 bases, with 13 bases between them. The CDR3 nucleotides are TGTGCCAGCGGACGTGTGGCGGCCCAGTACTTC. This codes for CASGRVAAQYF.

As concerns this clone: Other DNA sequences in the sample encode the same CDR3. The chain recombines TRBV7-9 with TRBJ2-7; the D gene is possibly TRBD1 (6 bases). V lost 4 bases to trimming and J lost 0 bases, with 10 bases between them. Germline loops: CDR1 SEHNR, CDR2 FQNEAQ (reference sequence). The CDR3 covers 14 residues. CDR3 nucleotide sequence: TGTGCCAGCAGCTCCCGGGACAACTCCTACGAGCAGTACTTC. Amino acid sequence: CASSSRDNSYEQYF.

The chain couples TRBV4-1 to TRBJ2-5; D may match TRBD1 or TRBD2 (5 bases each). Germline loops: CDR1 MGHRA, CDR2 YSYEKL. V lost 1 base and J lost 4, with 7 bases in between. The CDR3 loop spans 13 amino acids. CDR3 bases: TGCGCCAGCAGCCAAGTCGGGACAGAGACCCAGTACTTC. Translation gives CASSQVGTETQYF.

The chain couples TRBV27 to TRBJ2-4; D is uncertain. V lost 5 bases and J 7 bases, leaving 12 bases between the germline ends. This CDR3 has 13 amino acids. The V gene's germline CDR1 is MNHEY and CDR2 SMNVEV (reference sequence). The CDR3 region has the DNA TGTGCCAGCAGTCCAAGTATGTCTAACATTCAGTACTTC. Amino acids: CASSPSMSNIQYF.

The chain employs TRBV7-3 and TRBJ2-2; D remains unclear. Germline CDR1 is SGHTA and CDR2 is FQGTGA. V was shortened by 1 base and J by 3 bases, with 12 bases between the two germline ends. CDR3 length: 16 amino acids. Here the CDR3 reads CASSLKTDWHTGELFF. In DNA, the CDR3 is TGTGCCAGCAGCTTAAAGACCGATTGGCACACCGGGGAGCTGTTTTTT.

The chain uses TRBV7-6 and TRBJ2-1; 9 bases line up with TRBD2. The CDR3 sequence is 15 residues long. Germline CDR1 SGHVS, CDR2 FNYEAQ. J lost 9 bases, V lost 1 base, and 7 bases had no gene match. In DNA, the CDR3 is TGTGCCAGCAGCTTAGGTGTAGCGGGAGTGCCTGAGCAGTTCTTC. Its protein product is CASSLGVAGVPEQFF.

The chain couples TRBV27 to TRBJ1-2; tentatively, D is TRBD1 (5 bases). The CDR3 contains 15 residues. Trimming removed 10 bases from V and 5 bases from J, with 23 bases in between. Germline CDR1 MNHEY, CDR2 SMNVEV (reference sequence). The CDR3: CANISRDRAQYGYTF. In nucleotides, the CDR3 is TGTGCCAACATAAGCCGGGACCGAGCCCAGTATGGCTACACCTTC.

A note on this clone: The same CDR3 is also encoded by other DNA sequences in this sample. This rearrangement joins TRBV4-1 to TRBJ1-2; D gene uncertain. The CDR3 consists of 14 residues. Germline V gives CDR1 MGHRA, CDR2 YSYEKL. Trimming took off 0 bases at V and 1 base at J, with 6 bases between the two ends. CDR3 bases: TGCGCCAGCAGCCAAGACATTGGTAACTATGGCTACACCTTC. Translated: CASSQDIGNYGYTF.

The chain couples TRBV23-1 to TRBJ1-1; no clear D gene. TRBV23-1 is an open reading frame whose function is uncertain. CDR3 length: 15 residues. V was trimmed by 0 bases and J by 0 bases, leaving 8 bases between them. The CDR3, as DNA: TGCGCCAGCAGTCAATCGACCGAAGTGAACACTGAAGCTTTCTTT. Its translation: CASSQSTEVNTEAFF.

This sequence joins TRBV25-1 and TRBJ1-1; no reliable D call. From germline, CDR1 is MGHDK and CDR2 SYGVNS. V lost 8 bases and J lost 4, with 8 bases in between. The CDR3 consists of 11 residues. CDR3 DNA sequence: TGTGCCAGCGAGTCCGGCACTGAAGCTTTCTTT. The encoded protein is CASESGTEAFF.

The rearrangement joins TRBV27 to TRBJ1-2; tentatively, D is TRBD1 (5 bases). The CDR3 has 14 amino acids. Trimming took 0 bases from V and 6 from J, leaving 11 bases between them. Germline V CDR1 and CDR2: MNHEY, SMNVEV (reference sequence). CDR3 in amino acids: CASSLSGTLDGYTF. CDR3 bases: TGTGCCAGCAGTTTATCCGGGACTCTGGATGGCTACACCTTC.

The rearrangement joins TRBV4-2 to TRBJ1-2, with 8 bases fitting TRBD1. V lost 4 bases and J lost 5; bases outside the gene matches: 12. Germline CDR1 is LGHNA and CDR2 is YNFKEQ. This CDR3 comprises 16 residues. As DNA, the CDR3 is TGTGCCAGCAGCCCCGAGAGAGACAGGGGATGGTATGGCTACACCTTC. Its translation is CASSPERDRGWYGYTF.

The chain couples TRBV7-3 to TRBJ2-2, with TRBD2 matching 7 bases. V trimming: 2 bases; J trimming: 8 bases; junction bases outside the gene matches: 11. The CDR3 extends over 16 amino acids. Germline V gene sequence: CDR1 SGHTA, CDR2 FQGTGA. CDR3 DNA: TGTGCCAGCAGCTTATTTGGGGGAGCGGGACCTGGGGAGCTGTTTTTT. It translates to CASSLFGGAGPGELFF.

The V call is TRBV7-6, the J call TRBJ1-5, with D perhaps matching TRBD1 (5 bases). Per germline, CDR1 SGHVS and CDR2 FNYEAQ. V lost 5 bases, J lost 5 bases, and 19 bases lay in between. The CDR3 runs to 16 residues. CDR3: CASSPAGAGGDQPQHF. The CDR3 DNA sequence: TGTGCCAGCAGCCCCGCCGGGGCGGGGGGGGATCAGCCCCAGCATTTT.

The CDR3 DNA reads as TGTGCCAGCAGTTTGGCAGGACGCGAAGCTTTCTTT. Protein sequence: CASSLAGREAFF. The chain couples TRBV28 to TRBJ1-1, with D hard to call. CDR3 length equals 12 residues. Germline V lookup: CDR1 MDHEN, CDR2 SYDVKM. With 3 bases removed from V and 8 bases from J, the gap between germline ends came to 10 bases.